This T cell receptor (beta chain) was found in a study of cytomegalovirus exposure and HLA in healthy donors. Overall study results and limits: Roughly even sequencing depth across donors was the assumption behind the presence/absence analyses. One variant, a missense change in DCLRE1C, was linked in a later analysis to TCR beta V- and J-gene trimming.

With regard to this clone: Antigen: not known.

A multiplex PCR was run with 60 Vbeta primers and 13 Jbeta primers. Assay used: immunoSEQ multiplex PCR; TCRdb lists only in-frame clones, some missing. This table has 85,000 to 120,000 clones, roughly three quarters appearing once. The sequenced material came from PBMCs. This TCR was recovered from a male donor in good health and CMV-seropositive.

The CDR3 region is CASSSGNPDTQYF. The CDR3 DNA is TGTGCCTCTTCTAGCGGGAACCCCGATACGCAGTATTTT. The V gene is TRBV30, the J gene TRBJ2-3, with 9 bases that match TRBD2. The V gene end was trimmed by 7 bases and the J gene end by 6 bases; junction bases not matched to a gene: 8. The CDR3 covers 13 residues. CDR1 GTSNPN and CDR2 SVGIG come from the germline V gene (reference sequence).